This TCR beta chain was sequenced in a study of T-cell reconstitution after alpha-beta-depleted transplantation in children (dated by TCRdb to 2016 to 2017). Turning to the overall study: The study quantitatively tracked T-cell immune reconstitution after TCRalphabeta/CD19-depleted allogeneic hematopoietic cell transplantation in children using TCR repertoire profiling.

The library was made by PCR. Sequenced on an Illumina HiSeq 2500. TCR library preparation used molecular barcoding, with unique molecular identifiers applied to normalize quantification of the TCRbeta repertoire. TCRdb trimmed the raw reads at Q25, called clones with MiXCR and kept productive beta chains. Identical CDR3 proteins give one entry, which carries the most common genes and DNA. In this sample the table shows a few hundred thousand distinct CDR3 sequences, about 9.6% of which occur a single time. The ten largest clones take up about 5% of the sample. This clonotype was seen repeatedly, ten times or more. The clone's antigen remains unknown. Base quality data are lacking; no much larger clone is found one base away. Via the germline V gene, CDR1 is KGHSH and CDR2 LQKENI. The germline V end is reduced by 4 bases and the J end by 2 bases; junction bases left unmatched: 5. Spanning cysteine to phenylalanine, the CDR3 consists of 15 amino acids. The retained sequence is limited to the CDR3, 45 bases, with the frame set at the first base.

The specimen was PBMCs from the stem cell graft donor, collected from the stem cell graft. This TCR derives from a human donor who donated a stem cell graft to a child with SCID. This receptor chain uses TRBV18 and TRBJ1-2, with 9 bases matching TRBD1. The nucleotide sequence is TGTGCCAGCTCACTTCGGACAGGGGCCAACTATGGCTACACCTTC. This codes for CASSLRTGANYGYTF.